This TCR beta chain was captured by sequencing in a study of blood T cells in healthy people across ages. Findings and limits, study-wide: Considered underestimates were the diversity estimates obtained from one million T cells.

This CDR3 contains 12 residues. CDR1 and CDR2 (germline): SGHDT, YYEEEE. V shed 1 base and J shed 5 bases, with 7 bases lying between them. This clonotype occurred a few times. Its target is unknown. Through a sample-barcoded 5' primer and a J-beta primer mix, a second PCR was run for roughly 6 to 11 cycles. One entry per CDR3 protein results from TCRdb running MiXCR on the 5' RACE reads. This sample has 450,000 to 700,000 distinct CDR3 sequences, with about 26% found just once. The V call is TRBV5-6, the J call TRBJ2-7; weak D call: TRBD1 (6 bases). The sample was blood. This TCR came from a woman aged 65 to 85 in good health. The CDR3 reads CASSLSGDEQYF. For the CDR3, the DNA is TGTGCCAGCAGCTTGTCAGGGGACGAGCAGTACTTC.